This T cell receptor (beta chain) was profiled in a study of glioma-infiltrating T cells after dendritic cell vaccination. Details on this clone: This sample also contains other DNA sequences that code for the same CDR3.

Losses at the gene ends were 8 bases for V and 0 bases for J; bases not matched to a gene: 11. CDR1 is SGHVS and CDR2 is FQNEAQ in the germline V gene. The CDR3 is made up of 17 amino acids. Only in-frame clones appear in the TCRdb table, and some are missing; sequencing was by immunoSEQ multiplex PCR. The data contain about 92,000 clones, 85% to 90% of them singletons. The clonotype comes from a human donor with glioblastoma. This chain uses TRBV7-8 with TRBJ1-5, with TRBD1 identical over 9 bases. This material consisted of blood, taken before dendritic cell vaccination. Here the CDR3 DNA reads TGTGCCAGCCCCCGGAGGGACAGGGTCTATAGCAATCAGCCCCAGCATTTT. Protein sequence: CASPRRDRVYSNQPQHF.